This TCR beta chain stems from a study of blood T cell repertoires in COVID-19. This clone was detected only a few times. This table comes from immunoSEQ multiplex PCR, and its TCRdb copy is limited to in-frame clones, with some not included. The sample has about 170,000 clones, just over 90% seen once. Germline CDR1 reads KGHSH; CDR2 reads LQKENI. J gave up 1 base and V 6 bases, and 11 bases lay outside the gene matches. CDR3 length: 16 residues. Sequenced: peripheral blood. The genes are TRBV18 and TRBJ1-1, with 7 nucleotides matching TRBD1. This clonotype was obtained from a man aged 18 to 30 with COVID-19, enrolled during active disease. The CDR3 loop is CASSDKATGTNTEAFF. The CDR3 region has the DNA TGTGCCAGCTCCGATAAAGCGACAGGGACGAACACTGAAGCTTTCTTT. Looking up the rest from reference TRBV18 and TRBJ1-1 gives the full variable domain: NAGVMQNPRHLVRRRGQEARLRCSPMKGHSHVYWYRQLPEEGLKFMVYLQKENIIDESGMPKERFSAEFPKEGPSILRIQQVVRGDSAAYFCASSDKATGTNTEAFFGQGTRLTVV.